The 8 T cell receptor beta chains in this list originate from one sample, sequenced in a study of T cell responses to AZD1222 COVID-19 vaccine. The table came from immunoSEQ multiplex PCR; TCRdb's copy has only in-frame clones and leaves some out. The sample comprises 140,000 to 150,000 clones, about 91% of which are singletons, and roughly 3.8% rests with the top ten. The specimen comprised peripheral blood, sampled 28 days after the second AZD1222 dose. The receptors stem from an adult who received the AZD1222 COVID-19 vaccine.

The chain is built from TRBV7-2 and TRBJ1-4, with 7 bases matching TRBD1. In germline, CDR1 is SGHTA, CDR2 FQGNSA. Unmatched junction bases numbered 1, after V lost 1 base and J lost 2 bases. This CDR3 has 15 amino acids. The CDR3 DNA follows: TGTGCCAGCAGCTTAGAGGGGGCCACTAATGAAAAACTGTTTTTT. Its translation is CASSLEGATNEKLFF.

The V gene is TRBV5-1, the J gene TRBJ2-7; 9 bases align to TRBD2. The junction had 5 bases not matched to a gene; V was cut back by 4 bases and J by 3 bases. Germline lookup yields CDR1 SGHRS and CDR2 YFSETQ. CDR3 length equals 14 residues. Written as DNA, the CDR3 is TGCGCCAGCAGCAAACGACTAGCGGACTACGAGCAGTACTTC. As protein: CASSKRLADYEQYF.

The CDR3 reads CASRTGGGETQYF. CDR3 in DNA: TGTGCCAGCAGGACTGGAGGAGGAGAGACCCAGTACTTC. V gene TRBV7-9 combines with J gene TRBJ2-5, with D maybe TRBD2 (5 bases). CDR3 length: 13 amino acids. Between the trimmed V and J ends, which lost 6 bases and 4 bases, there was a span of 12 bases. Germline CDR1 SEHNR, CDR2 FQNEAQ (reference sequence).

The chain is built from TRBV3-1 (or the pseudogene TRBV3-2) and TRBJ2-3; no clear D gene. Germline V gene lookup returns CDR1 LGHDT and CDR2 YNNKEL (reference sequence). Trimming took off 4 bases at V and 6 bases at J, with 23 bases between the two ends. The CDR3 totals 17 residues. For the CDR3, the DNA is TGTGCCAGCAGCCCGGTGCCGGCCCGACCAGATTCCGATACGCAGTATTTT. Protein sequence: CASSPVPARPDSDTQYF.

The CDR3 sequence: CASSPSGSGTEAFF. The CDR3 DNA sequence: TGTGCCAGCAGCCCGAGCGGGTCTGGCACTGAAGCTTTCTTT. V and J are TRBV7-6 and TRBJ1-1; no reliable D call. This CDR3 has 14 amino acids. Germline values: CDR1 SGHVS, CDR2 FNYEAQ. Trimming removed 5 bases at V and 4 bases at J, with 14 bases between.

The chain couples TRBV9 to TRBJ2-2; 9 positions agree with TRBD2. Germline CDR1 is SGDLS and CDR2 is YYNGEE. The V and J ends lost 2 bases and 3 bases, in that order; junction bases with no gene match: 5. This CDR3 is 16 amino acids long. The CDR3 coding sequence is TGTGCCAGCAGCGTGGGGTTAGCGGGAGACACCGGGGAGCTGTTTTTT. The encoded protein is CASSVGLAGDTGELFF. The full variable domain, its missing parts supplied by reference TRBV9 and TRBJ2-2, is DSGVTQTPKHLITATGQRVTLRCSPRSGDLSVYWYQQSLDQGLQFLIQYYNGEERAKGNILERFSAQQFPDLHSELNLSSLELGDSALYFCASSVGLAGDTGELFFGEGSRLTVL.

This clone was detected only a few times. This rearrangement joins TRBV11-3 to TRBJ1-5; no clear D gene. Looked up from germline, CDR1 is SGHNT and CDR2 is YENEEA. The V end lost 5 bases, the J end lost 2 bases, and 13 bases lay between the germline ends. This CDR3 comprises 15 residues. CDR3: CASSAGVGGNQPQHF. DNA of the CDR3: TGTGCCAGCAGCGCCGGGGTTGGAGGCAATCAGCCCCAGCATTTT.

The chain joins TRBV5-1 to TRBJ2-7, with D perhaps TRBD2 (5 bases). The CDR3 length is 13 residues. Germline values: CDR1 SGHRS, CDR2 YFSETQ. The V and J ends lost 4 bases and 7 bases respectively, with 15 bases between them. The CDR3 sequence is CASSPWTGEEQYF. CDR3 coding DNA: TGCGCCAGCAGCCCCTGGACTGGGGAGGAGCAGTACTTC.